The T cell receptor (beta chain) under discussion was sequenced for a study of blood T cell repertoires in COVID-19. Study-wide background: Collection of acute and convalescent COVID-19 samples took place in the United States, Italy and Spain. In each case, the material was cDNA or gDNA derived from T cells, B-cell-depleted T cells, or PBMCs.

The CDR3 consists of 18 residues. Germline CDR1 KGHSH, CDR2 LQKENI. Trimming took 3 bases from V and 4 from J; bases not matched to a gene: 14. Study processing details: Counts of nucleated cells, estimated from reference gene primer amplification, were obtained. The table came from immunoSEQ multiplex PCR; TCRdb's copy has only in-frame clones and leaves some out. Clone size and the V and J calls come from that table; the DNA yielded D and trimming. The sample has 150,000 to 200,000 clones; 90% are singletons. This clonotype originated in a man in his fifties or sixties with active or convalescent COVID-19. The genes are TRBV18 and TRBJ1-2; 10 bases fit TRBD1. Material for sequencing was peripheral blood. The CDR3 here is CASSPPGTGEGGSYGYTF. The DNA of the CDR3 is TGTGCCAGCTCACCTCCCGGGACAGGGGAAGGTGGTAGCTATGGCTACACCTTC.